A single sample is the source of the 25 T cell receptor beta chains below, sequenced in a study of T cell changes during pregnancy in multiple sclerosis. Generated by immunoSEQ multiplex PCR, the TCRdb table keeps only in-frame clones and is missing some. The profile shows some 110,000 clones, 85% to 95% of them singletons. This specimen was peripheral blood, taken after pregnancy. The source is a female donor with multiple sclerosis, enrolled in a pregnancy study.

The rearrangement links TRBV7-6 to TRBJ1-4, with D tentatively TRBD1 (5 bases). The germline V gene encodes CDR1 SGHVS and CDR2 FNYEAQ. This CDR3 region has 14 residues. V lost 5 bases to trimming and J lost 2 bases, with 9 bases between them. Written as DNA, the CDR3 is TGTGCCAGCAGCCACGGGGGTACTAATGAAAAACTGTTTTTT. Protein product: CASSHGGTNEKLFF.

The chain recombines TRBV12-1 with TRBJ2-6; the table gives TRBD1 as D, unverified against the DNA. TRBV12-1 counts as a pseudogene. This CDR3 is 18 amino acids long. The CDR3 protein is CASSHTSVGQSRANVLTF. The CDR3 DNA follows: TGTGCCAGCAGCCATACTTCTGTAGGACAAAGTCGGGCCAACGTCCTGACTTTC.

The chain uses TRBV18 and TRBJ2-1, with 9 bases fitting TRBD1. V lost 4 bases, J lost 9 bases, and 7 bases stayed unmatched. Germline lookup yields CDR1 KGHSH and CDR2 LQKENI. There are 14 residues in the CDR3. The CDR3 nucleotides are TGTGCCAGCTCACTTTGGACAGGGGAGGGTGAGCAGTTCTTC. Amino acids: CASSLWTGEGEQFF.

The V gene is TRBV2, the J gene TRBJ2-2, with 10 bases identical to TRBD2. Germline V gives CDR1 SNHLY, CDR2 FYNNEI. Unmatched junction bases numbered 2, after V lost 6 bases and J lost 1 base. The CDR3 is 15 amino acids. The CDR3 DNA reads TGTGCCAGCAGAGTAGCGGGGGGGAACACCGGGGAGCTGTTTTTT. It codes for CASRVAGGNTGELFF.

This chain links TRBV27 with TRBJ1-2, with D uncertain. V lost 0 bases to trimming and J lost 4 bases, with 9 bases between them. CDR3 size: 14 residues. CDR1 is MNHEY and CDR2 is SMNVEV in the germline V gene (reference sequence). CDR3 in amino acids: CASSLSGRIYGYTF. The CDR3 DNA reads TGTGCCAGCAGTTTATCGGGCCGAATCTATGGCTACACCTTC.

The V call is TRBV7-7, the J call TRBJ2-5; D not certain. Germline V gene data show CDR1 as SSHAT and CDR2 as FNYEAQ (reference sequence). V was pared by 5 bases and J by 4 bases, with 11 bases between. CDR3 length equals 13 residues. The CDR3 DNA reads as TGTGCCAGCAGCGGCCTCCTCATAGAGACCCAGTACTTC. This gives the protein CASSGLLIETQYF. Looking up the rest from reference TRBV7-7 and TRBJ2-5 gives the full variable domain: GAGVSQSPRYKVTKRGQDVTLRCDPISSHATLYWYQQALGQGPEFLTYFNYEAQPDKSGLPSDRFSAERPEGSISTLTIQRTEQRDSAMYRCASSGLLIETQYFGPGTRLLVL.

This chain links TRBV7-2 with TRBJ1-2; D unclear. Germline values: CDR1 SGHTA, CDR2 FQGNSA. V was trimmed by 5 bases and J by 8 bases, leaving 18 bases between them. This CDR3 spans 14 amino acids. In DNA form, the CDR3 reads TGTGCCAGCAGCCCATCGACAACCATCGGAGGCTACACCTTC. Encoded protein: CASSPSTTIGGYTF.

CDR3 amino acids: CASSLSGQIYTGELFF. CDR3 in DNA: TGTGCCAGCAGTCTGTCGGGACAGATCTACACCGGGGAGCTGTTTTTT. The gene calls are TRBV28 and TRBJ2-2; 7 bases map to TRBD1. V dropped 5 bases and J dropped 3; count of bases not matched to a gene: 9. The CDR3 sequence is 16 residues long. CDR1 and CDR2 (germline): MDHEN, SYDVKM.

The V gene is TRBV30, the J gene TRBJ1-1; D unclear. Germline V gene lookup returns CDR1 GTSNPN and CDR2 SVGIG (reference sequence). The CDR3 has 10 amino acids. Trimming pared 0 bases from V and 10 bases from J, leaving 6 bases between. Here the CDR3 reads CAWSVLGAFF. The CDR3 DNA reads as TGTGCCTGGAGTGTACTCGGAGCTTTCTTT.

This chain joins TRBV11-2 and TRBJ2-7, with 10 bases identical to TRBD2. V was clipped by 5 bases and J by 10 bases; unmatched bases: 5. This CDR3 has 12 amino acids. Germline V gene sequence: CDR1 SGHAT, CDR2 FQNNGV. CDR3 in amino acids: CASSPLAGEQYF. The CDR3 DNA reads TGTGCCAGCAGCCCTCTAGCGGGAGAACAGTACTTC.

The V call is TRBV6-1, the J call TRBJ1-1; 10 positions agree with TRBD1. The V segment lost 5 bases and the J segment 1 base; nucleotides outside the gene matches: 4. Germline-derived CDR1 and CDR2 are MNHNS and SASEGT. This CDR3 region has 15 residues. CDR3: CASSRQGAGNTEAFF. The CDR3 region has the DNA TGTGCCAGCAGTCGACAGGGGGCGGGGAACACTGAAGCTTTCTTT.

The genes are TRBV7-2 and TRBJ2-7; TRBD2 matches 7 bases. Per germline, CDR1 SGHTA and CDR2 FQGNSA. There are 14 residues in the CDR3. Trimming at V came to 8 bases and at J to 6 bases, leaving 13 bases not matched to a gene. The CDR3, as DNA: TGTGCCAGCTCCCTTAGCGGGCCCCCTCGCGAGCAGTACTTC. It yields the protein CASSLSGPPREQYF.

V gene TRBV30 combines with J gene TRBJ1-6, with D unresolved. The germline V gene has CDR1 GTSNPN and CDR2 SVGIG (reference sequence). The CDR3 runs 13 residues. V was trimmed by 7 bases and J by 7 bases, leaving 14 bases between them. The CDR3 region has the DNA TGTGCCTTAAGGGAGGGCGAGAATTCACCCCTCCACTTT. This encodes CALREGENSPLHF. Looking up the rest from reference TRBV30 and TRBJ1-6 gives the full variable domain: SQTIHQWPATLVQPVGSPLSLECTVEGTSNPNLYWYRQAAGRGLQLLFYSVGIGQISSEVPQNLSASRPQDRQFILSSKKLLLSDSGFYLCALREGENSPLHFGNGTRLTVT.

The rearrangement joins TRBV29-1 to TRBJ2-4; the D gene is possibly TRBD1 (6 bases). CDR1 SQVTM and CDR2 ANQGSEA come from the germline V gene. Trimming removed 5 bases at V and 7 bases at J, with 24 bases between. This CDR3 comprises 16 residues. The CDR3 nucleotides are TGCAGCGTTCCCCTCCCTCCGACAGGCCCCGGTAACATTCAGTACTTC. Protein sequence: CSVPLPPTGPGNIQYF.

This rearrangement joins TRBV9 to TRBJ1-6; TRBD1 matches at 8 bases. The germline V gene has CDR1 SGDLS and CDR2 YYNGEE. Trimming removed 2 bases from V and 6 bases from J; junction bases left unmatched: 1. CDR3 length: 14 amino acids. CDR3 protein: CASSVQGANSPLHF. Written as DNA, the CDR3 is TGTGCCAGCAGCGTTCAGGGGGCTAATTCACCCCTCCACTTT.

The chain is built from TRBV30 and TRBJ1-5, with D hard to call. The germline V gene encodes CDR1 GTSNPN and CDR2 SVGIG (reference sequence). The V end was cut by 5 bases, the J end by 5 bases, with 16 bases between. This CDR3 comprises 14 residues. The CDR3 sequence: CAWSPGIADQPQHF. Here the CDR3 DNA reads TGTGCCTGGTCCCCCGGGATCGCCGATCAGCCCCAGCATTTT.

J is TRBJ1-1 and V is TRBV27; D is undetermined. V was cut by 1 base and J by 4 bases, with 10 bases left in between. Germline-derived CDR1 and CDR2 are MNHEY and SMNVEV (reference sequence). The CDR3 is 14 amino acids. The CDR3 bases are TGTGCCAGCAGTTTATTGATGGAGGGCACTGAAGCTTTCTTT. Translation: CASSLLMEGTEAFF.

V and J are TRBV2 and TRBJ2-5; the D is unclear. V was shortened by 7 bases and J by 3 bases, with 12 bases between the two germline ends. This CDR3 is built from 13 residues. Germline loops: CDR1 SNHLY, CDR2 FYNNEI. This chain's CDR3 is CASNVALEETQYF. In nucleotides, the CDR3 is TGTGCCAGCAATGTGGCCCTAGAAGAGACCCAGTACTTC.

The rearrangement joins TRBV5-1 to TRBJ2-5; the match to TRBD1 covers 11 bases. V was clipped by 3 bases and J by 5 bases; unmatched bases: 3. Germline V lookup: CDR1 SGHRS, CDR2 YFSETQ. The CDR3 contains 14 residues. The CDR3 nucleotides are TGCGCCAGCAGCTATCGGGACAGGGGGGAGACCCAGTACTTC. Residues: CASSYRDRGETQYF.

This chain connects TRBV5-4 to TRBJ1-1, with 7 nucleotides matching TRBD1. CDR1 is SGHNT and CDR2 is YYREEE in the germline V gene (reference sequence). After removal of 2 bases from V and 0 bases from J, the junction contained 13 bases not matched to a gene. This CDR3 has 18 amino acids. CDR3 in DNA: TGTGCCAGCAGCTTTAAGACAGGGAGCCTGCTAATGAACACTGAAGCTTTCTTT. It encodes CASSFKTGSLLMNTEAFF.

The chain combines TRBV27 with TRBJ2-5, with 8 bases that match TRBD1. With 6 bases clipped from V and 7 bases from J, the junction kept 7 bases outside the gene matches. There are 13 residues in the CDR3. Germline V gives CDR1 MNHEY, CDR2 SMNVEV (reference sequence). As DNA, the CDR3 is TGTGCCAGCAGACCGGGACAGGCTGGGACCCAGTACTTC. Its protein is CASRPGQAGTQYF.

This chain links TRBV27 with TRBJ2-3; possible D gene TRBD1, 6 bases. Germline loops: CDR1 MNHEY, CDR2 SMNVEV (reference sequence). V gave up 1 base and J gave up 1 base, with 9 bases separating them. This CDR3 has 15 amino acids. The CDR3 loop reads CASSLLRQGTDTQYF. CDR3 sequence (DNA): TGTGCCAGCAGTTTATTGAGACAGGGCACAGATACGCAGTATTTT.

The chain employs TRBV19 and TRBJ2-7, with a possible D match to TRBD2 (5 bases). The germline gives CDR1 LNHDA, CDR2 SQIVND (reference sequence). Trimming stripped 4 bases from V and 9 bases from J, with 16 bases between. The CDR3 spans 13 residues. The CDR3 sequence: CASSNLREGRQYF. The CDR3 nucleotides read TGTGCCAGTAGTAACCTTCGCGAGGGTAGGCAGTACTTC.

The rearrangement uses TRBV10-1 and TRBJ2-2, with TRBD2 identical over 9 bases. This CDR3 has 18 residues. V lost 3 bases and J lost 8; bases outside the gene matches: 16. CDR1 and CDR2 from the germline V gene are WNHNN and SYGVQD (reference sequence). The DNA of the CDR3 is TGCGCCAGCAGTGAAGAGGGAAGAATAGCGGGAGAGCGGGGGGAGCTGTTTTTT. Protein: CASSEEGRIAGERGELFF.

In DNA form, the CDR3 reads TGTGCCAGCAGCCCGACAGGGCGACCCTCCGAGCAGTACTTC. As protein: CASSPTGRPSEQYF. The chain has TRBV7-3 and TRBJ2-7; 7 nucleotides line up with TRBD1. The CDR3 length is 14 residues. Germline loops: CDR1 SGHTA, CDR2 FQGTGA. With 5 bases clipped from V and 6 bases from J, the junction kept 10 bases outside the gene matches.